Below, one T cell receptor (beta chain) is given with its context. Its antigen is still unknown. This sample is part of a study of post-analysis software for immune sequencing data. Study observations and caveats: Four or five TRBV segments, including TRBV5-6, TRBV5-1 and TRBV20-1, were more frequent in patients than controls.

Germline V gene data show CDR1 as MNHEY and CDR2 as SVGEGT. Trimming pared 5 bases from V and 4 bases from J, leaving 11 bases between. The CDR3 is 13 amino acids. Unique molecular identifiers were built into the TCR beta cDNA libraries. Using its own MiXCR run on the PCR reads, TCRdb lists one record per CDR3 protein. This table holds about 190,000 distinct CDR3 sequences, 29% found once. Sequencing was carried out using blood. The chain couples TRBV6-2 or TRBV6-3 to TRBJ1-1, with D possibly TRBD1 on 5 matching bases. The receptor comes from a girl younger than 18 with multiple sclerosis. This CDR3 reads CASSVGVATEAFF. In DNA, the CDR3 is TGTGCCAGCAGTGTAGGGGTGGCCACTGAAGCTTTCTTT.